One sample yielded the 8 T cell receptor beta chains listed below, sequenced in a study of memory CD4+ T cells and cytomegalovirus serostatus. Generated by immunoSEQ multiplex PCR, the TCRdb table keeps only in-frame clones and is missing some. This repertoire shows about 46,000 clones, 60% to 80% found once; its top ten account for 0.85% to 0.95%. Single viable CD3+CD4+CD8-CD45RO+ cells were sorted as the memory CD4+ T cells. The sample was memory CD4+ T cells from blood. The source of these receptors is an adult in good health and CMV-seronegative.

The CDR3 DNA sequence: TGCGCCAGCAGCTGGGGGCCCCTAGCGGGGGGTGAACAAGAGACCCAGTACTTC. It yields the protein CASSWGPLAGGEQETQYF. The V call is TRBV5-1, the J call TRBJ2-5, with 11 nucleotides matching TRBD2. The CDR3 sequence is 18 residues long. V was pared by 3 bases and J by 2 bases, with 12 bases of the junction left unmatched. Germline CDR1 reads SGHRS; CDR2 reads YFSETQ.

The chain uses TRBV5-6 and TRBJ2-7; 7 bases fit TRBD1. CDR3 length: 15 amino acids. Germline CDR1 reads SGHDT; CDR2 reads YYEEEE. After removal of 3 bases from V and 3 bases from J, the junction contained 9 bases not matched to a gene. For the CDR3, the DNA is TGTGCCAGCAGCTCTGGACAGGCCCATATCTACGAGCAGTACTTC. It is translated as CASSSGQAHIYEQYF.

The chain links TRBV30 to TRBJ1-6, with D perhaps TRBD1 (5 bases). Trimming shortened V by 4 bases and J by 6 bases, and 13 bases separated the two germline ends. Germline CDR1 GTSNPN, CDR2 SVGIG (reference sequence). The CDR3 runs 14 residues. CDR3 nucleotides: TGTGCCTGGACCCTCGGGACGGCTAATTCACCCCTCCACTTT. Its translation is CAWTLGTANSPLHF. The whole variable domain, remainder taken from reference TRBV30 and TRBJ1-6, is SQTIHQWPATLVQPVGSPLSLECTVEGTSNPNLYWYRQAAGRGLQLLFYSVGIGQISSEVPQNLSASRPQDRQFILSSKKLLLSDSGFYLCAWTLGTANSPLHFGNGTRLTVT.

The genes are TRBV6-1 and TRBJ2-7, with D tentatively TRBD1 or TRBD2 (6 bases each). The CDR3 runs to 17 residues. Trimming cost V 4 bases and J 6 bases, with 25 bases left between them. Germline loops: CDR1 MNHNS, CDR2 SASEGT. The CDR3 DNA sequence: TGTGCCAGCAGTGCGTTGGCAGGGGCCGGGAGAACGGGCGAGCAGTACTTC. Translated: CASSALAGAGRTGEQYF.

This chain links TRBV6-5 with TRBJ1-1; maybe TRBD1 (5 bases). V lost 7 bases to trimming and J lost 1 base, with 10 bases between them. This CDR3 comprises 13 residues. Per germline, CDR1 MNHEY and CDR2 SVGAGI. DNA for the CDR3: TGTGCCAGCAACCCAAGGGGGAACACTGAAGCTTTCTTT. It yields the protein CASNPRGNTEAFF.

The CDR3 DNA follows: TGTGCCAGCAGCTTAGGTTCATGGCGTCGGGGCCAGTCAGACTATGGCTACACCTTC. This gives the protein CASSLGSWRRGQSDYGYTF. The genes are TRBV7-9 and TRBJ1-2; a weak D match, TRBD1 (5 bases). Trimming took 1 base from V and 3 from J, leaving 24 bases between them. The length of the CDR3 is 19 residues. The germline V gene has CDR1 SEHNR and CDR2 FQNEAQ (reference sequence).

The genes are TRBV27 and TRBJ2-5; unclear D gene. Gene TRBJ2-7 matches the end of the DNA better, so the J call may be wrong. The germline V gene has CDR1 MNHEY and CDR2 SMNVEV (reference sequence). This CDR3 contains 15 residues. CDR3 DNA: TGTGCCAGCAGTTTTTTTGTGGCAGGTACCTACGAGCAGTACTTC. This gives the protein CASSFFVAGTYEQYF.

The chain uses TRBV18 and TRBJ2-7; 9 bases align to TRBD2. Looked up from germline, CDR1 is KGHSH and CDR2 is LQKENI. With V trimmed by 3 bases and J by 2 bases, 5 bases remained unmatched. The CDR3 has 15 residues. The CDR3 here is CASSPDSSGAYEQYF. The CDR3, as DNA: TGTGCCAGCTCACCGGACTCTAGCGGGGCCTACGAGCAGTACTTC. Full variable domain (remainder filled in from reference TRBV18 and TRBJ2-7): NAGVMQNPRHLVRRRGQEARLRCSPMKGHSHVYWYRQLPEEGLKFMVYLQKENIIDESGMPKERFSAEFPKEGPSILRIQQVVRGDSAAYFCASSPDSSGAYEQYFGPGTRLTVT.